Listed below are T cell receptor beta chains from one sample, sequenced in a study of T cells in pancreatic ductal adenocarcinoma. Data came from immunoSEQ multiplex PCR; TCRdb stores just in-frame clones and leaves some out. Of roughly 16,000 clones in the sample, under 95% were seen once. The specimen sequenced was PBMCs. The source of these receptors is a human donor with pancreatic ductal adenocarcinoma. Both conserved end residues are part of each CDR3. The D gene is left open where the match is weak. Rows may omit the clone size; those that give it use once, few, many or a size class.

D gene: -; clone size: -; J gene: TRBJ2-5; V gene: TRBV9; CDR3 DNA: TGTGCCAGCAGCCCAGGAGGTGGTCCGGGGGACGGGGCCCAGTACTTC; CDR3 protein: CASSPGGGPGDGAQYF
D gene: -; clone size: -; J gene: TRBJ1-1; V gene: TRBV27; CDR3 DNA: TGTGCCAGCAGACTCAGAGGGTTGAACACTGAAGCTTTCTTT; CDR3 protein: CASRLRGLNTEAFF
D gene: TRBD1; clone size: -; J gene: TRBJ1-3; V gene: TRBV7-2; CDR3 DNA: TGTGCCAGCAGCTTAACTCCAGGGGGTGGAAACACCATATATTTT; CDR3 protein: CASSLTPGGGNTIYF
D gene: TRBD1; clone size: -; J gene: TRBJ2-1; V gene: TRBV5-4; CDR3 DNA: TGTGCCAGCAGCCGGGGACAGGCTCGGGCGGCCTACAATGAGCAGTTCTTC; CDR3 protein: CASSRGQARAAYNEQFF
D gene: TRBD1; clone size: -; J gene: TRBJ1-4; V gene: TRBV5-5; CDR3 DNA: TGTGCCAGCAGCTTGGAGGGTCGTACAGGGGGCGTTGCAACTAATGAAAAACTGTTTTTT; CDR3 protein: CASSLEGRTGGVATNEKLFF
D gene: TRBD1; clone size: -; J gene: TRBJ2-7; V gene: TRBV6-6; CDR3 DNA: TGTGCCAGCAGCCGACAGGGCCCGGGCTCCTACGAGCAGTACTTC; CDR3 protein: CASSRQGPGSYEQYF
D gene: -; clone size: -; J gene: TRBJ1-2; V gene: TRBV6-1; CDR3 DNA: TGTGCCAGCAGGCCGGGACAAACCGGGGGCTATGGCTACACCTTC; CDR3 protein: CASRPGQTGGYGYTF
D gene: TRBD1; clone size: -; J gene: TRBJ1-3; V gene: TRBV9; CDR3 DNA: TGTGCCAGCAGCGCGACTCCGGGACAGGGGGCGGCTGGAAACACCATATATTTT; CDR3 protein: CASSATPGQGAAGNTIYF
D gene: -; clone size: -; J gene: TRBJ2-5; V gene: TRBV30; CDR3 DNA: TGTGCCGCTAAAACGGGTAGGCAAGAGACCCAGTACTTC; CDR3 protein: CAAKTGRQETQYF
D gene: TRBD1; clone size: -; J gene: TRBJ1-1; V gene: TRBV19; CDR3 DNA: TGTGCCAGTAGTGGACCCCGACAGGGGGCGATGAACACTGAAGCTTTCTTT; CDR3 protein: CASSGPRQGAMNTEAFF
D gene: -; clone size: -; J gene: TRBJ1-3; V gene: TRBV28; CDR3 DNA: TGTGCCAGCAGTTTAATGGTTAGCTCTGGAAACACCATATATTTT; CDR3 protein: CASSLMVSSGNTIYF
D gene: -; clone size: -; J gene: TRBJ2-5; V gene: TRBV6-5; CDR3 DNA: TGTGCCAGCAGTTACTCGAATAGTCAGGGCGCGGAGACCCAGTACTTC; CDR3 protein: CASSYSNSQGAETQYF
D gene: -; clone size: -; J gene: TRBJ2-1; V gene: TRBV19; CDR3 DNA: TGTGCCAGTAGCGAGAAAGTTGCCCTGTCCTCCTACAATGAGCAGTTCTTC; CDR3 protein: CASSEKVALSSYNEQFF
D gene: TRBD1; clone size: -; J gene: TRBJ2-5; V gene: TRBV9; CDR3 DNA: TGTGCCAGCAGCTCCCGGACAGGGGTCCAAGAGACCCAGTACTTC; CDR3 protein: CASSSRTGVQETQYF
D gene: -; clone size: once; J gene: TRBJ1-1; V gene: TRBV19; CDR3 DNA: TGTGCCAGTAGTCCATTTGGGACAGAAGCTTTCTTT; CDR3 protein: CASSPFGTEAFF
D gene: TRBD2; clone size: -; J gene: TRBJ2-7; V gene: TRBV7-9; CDR3 DNA: TGTGCCAGCAGCTTAGCGCAGTTAGCGGGAGCCTGGCGGTACGAGCAGTACTTC; CDR3 protein: CASSLAQLAGAWRYEQYF
D gene: -; clone size: -; J gene: TRBJ1-3; V gene: TRBV2; CDR3 DNA: TGTGCCAGCAGTGACAGGGAAAGAACCATATATTTT; CDR3 protein: CASSDRERTIYF
D gene: TRBD1; clone size: once; J gene: TRBJ1-5; V gene: TRBV18; CDR3 DNA: TGTGCCAGCTCACCTTATACAGGGGGCAATCAGCCCCAGCATTTT; CDR3 protein: CASSPYTGGNQPQHF
D gene: TRBD1; clone size: -; J gene: TRBJ1-5; V gene: TRBV19; CDR3 DNA: TGTGCCAGTGCCCCCGGGACAGGGTCGCGCAATCAGCCCCAGCATTTT; CDR3 protein: CASAPGTGSRNQPQHF
D gene: TRBD1; clone size: -; J gene: TRBJ1-2; V gene: TRBV4-2; CDR3 DNA: TGTGCCAGCAGCCAAGATGGGACAGGGGCGACTAACTATGGCTACACCTTC; CDR3 protein: CASSQDGTGATNYGYTF